Listed below are T cell receptor beta chains from one sample, sequenced in a study of cytomegalovirus exposure and HLA in healthy donors. Data came from immunoSEQ multiplex PCR; TCRdb stores just in-frame clones and leaves some out. The top ten hold roughly 1.5% of the sample, which has some 190,000 clones, roughly 82% seen once. Sequenced material: PBMCs. These receptors were taken from a woman aged 18-29 years in good health and CMV-seronegative. Each CDR3 is given with its conserved first and last residue. Fields, in order: D gene, J gene, V gene, clone size, CDR3 protein, CDR3 DNA. D genes are given only for firm matches. The size of a clone is reported for some rows only, either as once, few or many, or as a class for expanded clones.

TRBD1 | TRBJ1-6 | TRBV5-8 | . | CASRGQGRSPLHF | TGTGCCAGCAGGGGACAGGGGAGATCACCCCTCCACTTT
. | TRBJ2-1 | TRBV5-8 | . | CASSRGWNNEQFF | TGTGCCAGCAGCCGGGGGTGGAACAATGAGCAGTTCTTC
. | TRBJ1-2 | TRBV5-1 | . | CASSLPPGGEPSNYGYTF | TGCGCCAGCAGCTTGCCCCCCGGGGGAGAGCCGTCTAACTATGGCTACACCTTC
TRBD1 | TRBJ1-2 | TRBV25-1 | few | CASSEHRGGIYGYTF | TGTGCCAGCAGTGAACACAGGGGGGGGATCTATGGCTACACCTTC
. | TRBJ2-6 | TRBV19 | . | CASSIPAVSGANVLTF | TGTGCCAGTAGTATACCCGCAGTCTCTGGGGCCAACGTCCTGACTTTC
. | TRBJ1-6 | TRBV19 | . | CASSQRQASYNSPLHF | TGTGCCAGTAGTCAAAGGCAGGCGTCCTATAATTCACCCCTCCACTTT
TRBD1 | TRBJ1-1 | TRBV6-1 | once | CASLLGTGGTEAFF | TGTGCCAGCTTGCTTGGGACAGGGGGCACTGAAGCTTTCTTT
TRBD1 | TRBJ1-5 | TRBV7-9 | . | CASSSDRDTNQPQHF | TGTGCCAGCAGCTCGGACAGGGACACCAATCAGCCCCAGCATTTT
. | TRBJ1-1 | TRBV27 | . | CASSPHLTGGWEAFF | TGTGCCAGCAGTCCCCATTTAACGGGAGGATGGGAGGCTTTCTTT
. | TRBJ1-4 | TRBV10-1 | . | CASSESDSLGEKLFF | TGCGCCAGCAGTGAGTCCGACAGTTTGGGTGAAAAACTGTTTTTT
. | TRBJ1-2 | TRBV6-4 | . | CASSDSFEGGGYTF | TGTGCCAGCAGTGACTCGTTCGAGGGAGGGGGCTACACCTTC
TRBD1 | TRBJ2-5 | TRBV2 | . | CASSGGQGPRGTQYF | TGTGCCAGCAGTGGTGGACAGGGGCCAAGAGGGACCCAGTACTTC
TRBD1 | TRBJ1-1 | TRBV5-6 | . | CASSRTGITEAFF | TGTGCCAGCAGCCGGACAGGGATTACTGAAGCTTTCTTT